One sample yielded the 6 T cell receptor delta chains listed below, sequenced in a study of delta chains in infants with herpesvirus infections. Gamma-chain- and delta-chain-specific primers converted PBMC RNA into TCR cDNA. TCRdb fed the RT-PCR reads to CATT. Here the sample spans some 370 delta-chain clones, less than 75% being singletons. Sequencing used peripheral blood, obtained at time point 2 of longitudinal follow-up. The source is a human donor who was a Ugandan infant, either HIV-exposed or HIV-unexposed (not recorded which).

Regarding this clone: TCRdb records a much larger clone's protein for this DNA, with a difference at residue 8 that likely arises from a read error; the protein given is the translation of the DNA. The V call is TRDV2, the J call TRDJ1, with unresolved D. Germline CDR1 and CDR2: GEAIGNYY and EKD. This CDR3 contains 15 residues. V was trimmed by 3 bases and J by 1 base, leaving 14 bases between them. CDR3 DNA sequence: TGTGCCTGTGACCCAACCGAGGGACCCACCGATAAACTCATCTTT. Its translation: CACDPTEGPTDKLIF.

As for this clone: The TCRdb protein comes from a much larger clone and disagrees with this DNA's translation at residue 8, likely due to a read error; the protein given here is derived from the DNA. The chain's CDR3 is CALGGRTWGYRRTWDTRQMFF. CDR3 nucleotides: TGTGCTCTTGGGGGGCGAACTTGGGGATATCGGAGGACCTGGGACACCCGACAGATGTTTTTC. V and J are TRDV1 and TRDJ3, with 7 bases identical to TRDD3. The V segment lost 4 bases and the J segment 2 bases; nucleotides outside the gene matches: 17. The germline V gene has CDR1 TSWWSYY and CDR2 QGS. This CDR3 is built from 21 residues.

The sample holds a few counts of this clone. A far bigger clonotype differs at one base, so this is likely a read error. The same CDR3 can be traced to other DNA sequences in this sample. The J gene is TRDJ1, the V gene TRDV2, with D unclear. Trimming stripped 3 bases from V and 1 base from J, with 14 bases between. CDR3 length: 15 residues. CDR1 is GEAIGNYY and CDR2 is EKD in the germline V gene. CDR3 amino acids: CACDPTEVPTDKLIF. The CDR3 region has the DNA TGTGCCTGTGACCCAACCGAGGTGCCCACCGATAAACTCATCTTT.

In the case of this clone: Since a far larger clone is one base different, this is likely a read error. Distinct nucleotide sequences in the sample also encode this CDR3. The J gene is TRDJ3, the V gene TRDV1; 11 nucleotides agree with TRDD3. Germline V lookup: CDR1 TSWWSYY, CDR2 QGS. There are 21 residues in the CDR3. V shed 4 bases and J 2 bases; nucleotides not matched to a gene: 13. In nucleotides, the CDR3 is TGTGCTCTTGGGGGGAGAACTGGGGGATATCGGAGGACCTGGGACACCCGACAGATGTTTTTC. This encodes CALGGRTGGYRRTWDTRQMFF.

In this sample, this clone is hyperexpanded. In the same sample, other DNA sequences code for this CDR3. The V call is TRDV2, the J call TRDJ1; D is undetermined. V shed 3 bases and J shed 1 base, with 14 bases lying between them. Germline V gene lookup returns CDR1 GEAIGNYY and CDR2 EKD. The CDR3 extends over 15 amino acids. This chain's CDR3 is CACDPTEVPTDKLIF. CDR3 DNA: TGTGCCTGTGACCCAACCGAGGTACCCACCGATAAACTCATCTTT.

Remarks on this clone: A far larger clone differs by one base, so this is likely a read error. The DNA is omitted, as the CDR3 cannot be located on it reliably, and the CDR3 follows TCRdb's listing. The chain carries TRDV1 and TRDJ1. Germline V CDR1 and CDR2: TSWWSYY, QGS. The CDR3 contains 12 residues when both ends are counted. The CDR3 sequence is CALGEGQGLTIF.